The T cell receptor beta chain under discussion was sequenced for a study of PD-L1 blockade in urothelial cancer. Study-level information: Men with urothelial cancer arising in the bladder made up about 90% of the roughly 30 patients. Researchers looked at the blood 3 weeks (second dose) and 6 weeks after treatment began.

With regard to this clone: Its antigen is unidentified.

V was clipped by 0 bases and J by 0 bases, with 12 bases between them. This CDR3 region has 17 residues. CDR1 GTSNPN and CDR2 SVGIG come from the germline V gene (reference sequence). The time point is: pretreatment peripheral blood. Locally advanced or metastatic urothelial carcinoma was present in patients. The study, taken as a whole, reports: Durable-benefit cases showed more tumor-associated blood clone expansion at 3 weeks.

The repertoire was sequenced with immunoSEQ multiplex PCR; TCRdb's copy has only in-frame clones and lacks some. The sample lists 50,000 or so clones; 84% were seen once. The material was PBMCs, obtained around atezolizumab (anti-PD-L1) treatment. This chain joins TRBV30 and TRBJ2-6; no clear D. The sequence was obtained from a man between 50 and 59 years old with urothelial cancer. CDR3 bases: TGTGCCTGGAGTGTACGAGTGGGCTCCTCTGGGGCCAACGTCCTGACTTTC. Residues: CAWSVRVGSSGANVLTF.